This T cell receptor (beta chain) was recovered during a study of T cell clones after liver transplantation. Study as a whole: A pre-transplant mixed lymphocyte reaction with TCRbeta sequencing defined graft-donor-reactive clones followed in post-transplant blood. Study-wide results and limits: In a couple of subjects, few donor cells limited the measurable donor-reactive repertoire. Compared with third party-reactive sequences, donor-reactive ones declined more, independent of withdrawal success.

The method was immunoSEQ multiplex PCR; TCRdb's version includes in-frame clones alone and lacks a portion of them. The sample records 12,000 to 15,000 clones, 80% to 95% being singletons. This clone showed up just once. Its antigen is unidentified. V was clipped by 5 bases and J by 5 bases, with 10 bases between them. The length of the CDR3 is 12 residues. CDR1 is SEHNR, CDR2 FQNEAQ, per germline (reference sequence). This TCR was recovered from a human donor who received a liver transplant. This specimen was CD8+ T cells from blood, taken before liver transplant. The rearrangement joins TRBV7-9 to TRBJ2-7; D not certain. Here the CDR3 DNA reads TGTGCCAGCAGCGCGGACGGTAACGAGCAGTACTTC. This gives the protein CASSADGNEQYF.